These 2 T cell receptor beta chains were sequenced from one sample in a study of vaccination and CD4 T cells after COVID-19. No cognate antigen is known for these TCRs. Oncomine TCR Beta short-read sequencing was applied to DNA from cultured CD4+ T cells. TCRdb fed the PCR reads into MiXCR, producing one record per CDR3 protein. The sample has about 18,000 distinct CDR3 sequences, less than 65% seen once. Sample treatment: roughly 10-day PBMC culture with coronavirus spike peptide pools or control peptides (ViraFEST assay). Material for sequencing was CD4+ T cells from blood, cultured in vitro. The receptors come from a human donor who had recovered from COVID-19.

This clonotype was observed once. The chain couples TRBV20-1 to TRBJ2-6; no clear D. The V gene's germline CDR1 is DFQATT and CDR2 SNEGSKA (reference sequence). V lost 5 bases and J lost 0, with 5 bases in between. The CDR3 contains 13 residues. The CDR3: CSAARSGANVLTF. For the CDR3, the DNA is TGCAGTGCTGCCCGCTCTGGGGCCAACGTCCTGACTTTC.

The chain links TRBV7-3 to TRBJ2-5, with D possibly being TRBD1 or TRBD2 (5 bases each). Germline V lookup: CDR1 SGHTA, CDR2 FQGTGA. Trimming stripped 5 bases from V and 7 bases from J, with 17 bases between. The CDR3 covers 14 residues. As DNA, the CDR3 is TGTGCCAGCAGCGTTGGGACGGACCCTGGGACCCAGTACTTC. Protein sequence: CASSVGTDPGTQYF.